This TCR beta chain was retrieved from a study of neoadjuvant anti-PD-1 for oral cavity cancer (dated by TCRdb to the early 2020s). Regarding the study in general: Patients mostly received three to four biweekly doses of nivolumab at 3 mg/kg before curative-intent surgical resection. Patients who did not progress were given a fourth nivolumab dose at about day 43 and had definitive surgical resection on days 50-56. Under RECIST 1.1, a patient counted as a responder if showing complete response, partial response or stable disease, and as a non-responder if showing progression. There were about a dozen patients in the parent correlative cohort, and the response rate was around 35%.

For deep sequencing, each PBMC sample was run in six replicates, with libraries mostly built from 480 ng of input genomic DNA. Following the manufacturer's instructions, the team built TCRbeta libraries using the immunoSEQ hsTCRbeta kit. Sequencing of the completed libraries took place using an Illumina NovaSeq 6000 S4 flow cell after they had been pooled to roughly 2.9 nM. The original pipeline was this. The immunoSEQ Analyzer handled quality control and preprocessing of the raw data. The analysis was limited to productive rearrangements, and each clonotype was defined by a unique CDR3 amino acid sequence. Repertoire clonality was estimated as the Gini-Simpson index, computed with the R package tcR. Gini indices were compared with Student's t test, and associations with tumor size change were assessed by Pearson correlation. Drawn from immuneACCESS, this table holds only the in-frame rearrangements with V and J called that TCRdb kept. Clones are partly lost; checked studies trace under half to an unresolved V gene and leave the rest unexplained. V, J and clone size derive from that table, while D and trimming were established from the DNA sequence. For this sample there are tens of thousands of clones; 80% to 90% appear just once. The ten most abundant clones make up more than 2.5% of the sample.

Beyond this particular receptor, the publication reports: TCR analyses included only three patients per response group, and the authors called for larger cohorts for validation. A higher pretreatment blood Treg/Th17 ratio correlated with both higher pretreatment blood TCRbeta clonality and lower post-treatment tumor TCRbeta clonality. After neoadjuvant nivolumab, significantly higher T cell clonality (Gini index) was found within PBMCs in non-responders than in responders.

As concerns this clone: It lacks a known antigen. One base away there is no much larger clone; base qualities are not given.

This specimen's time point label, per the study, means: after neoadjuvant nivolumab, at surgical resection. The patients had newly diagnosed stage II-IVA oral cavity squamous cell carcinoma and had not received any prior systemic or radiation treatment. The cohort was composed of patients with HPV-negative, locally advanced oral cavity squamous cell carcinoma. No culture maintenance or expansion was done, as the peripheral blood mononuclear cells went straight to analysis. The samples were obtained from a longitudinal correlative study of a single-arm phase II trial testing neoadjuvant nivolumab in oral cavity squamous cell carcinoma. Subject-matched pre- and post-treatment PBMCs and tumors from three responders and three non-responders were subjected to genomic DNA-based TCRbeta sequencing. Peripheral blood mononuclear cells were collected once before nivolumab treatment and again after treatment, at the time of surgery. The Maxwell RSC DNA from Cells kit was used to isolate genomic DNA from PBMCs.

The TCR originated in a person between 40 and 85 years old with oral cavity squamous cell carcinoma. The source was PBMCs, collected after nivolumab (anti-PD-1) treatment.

The DNA is TGCGCCAGCAGAGCGGGACTAGCGCCTCACAATGAGCAGTTCTTC. It specifies CASRAGLAPHNEQFF. Recombination linked TRBV4-1 to TRBJ2-1; 10 bases in between match TRBD2. In the germline V gene, CDR1 corresponds to MGHRA and CDR2 to YSYEKL. Spanning cysteine to phenylalanine, the CDR3 consists of 15 amino acids. Just CDR3 DNA is preserved here, 45 bases in frame from base 1. Trimming leaves V shorter by 6 bases and J shorter by 5 bases, with the junction holding 7 bases beyond the gene matches.